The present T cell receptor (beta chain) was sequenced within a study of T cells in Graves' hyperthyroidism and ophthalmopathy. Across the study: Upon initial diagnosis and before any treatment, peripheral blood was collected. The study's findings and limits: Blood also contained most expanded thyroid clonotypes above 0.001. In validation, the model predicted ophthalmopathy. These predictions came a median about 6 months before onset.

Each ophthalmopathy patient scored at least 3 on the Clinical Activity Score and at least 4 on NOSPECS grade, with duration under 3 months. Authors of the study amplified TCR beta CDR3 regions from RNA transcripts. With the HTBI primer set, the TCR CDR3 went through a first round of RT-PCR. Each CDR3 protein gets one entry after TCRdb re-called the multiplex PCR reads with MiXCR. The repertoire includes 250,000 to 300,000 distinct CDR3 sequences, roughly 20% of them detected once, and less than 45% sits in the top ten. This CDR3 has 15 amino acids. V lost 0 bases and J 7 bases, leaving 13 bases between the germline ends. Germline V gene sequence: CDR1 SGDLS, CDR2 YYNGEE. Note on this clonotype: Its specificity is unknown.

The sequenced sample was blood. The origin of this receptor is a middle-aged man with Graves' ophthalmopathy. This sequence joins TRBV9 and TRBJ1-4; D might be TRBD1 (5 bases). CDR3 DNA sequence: TGTGCCAGCAGCGTAGAGGGGTCACCCCCTGAAAAACTGTTTTTT. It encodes CASSVEGSPPEKLFF.